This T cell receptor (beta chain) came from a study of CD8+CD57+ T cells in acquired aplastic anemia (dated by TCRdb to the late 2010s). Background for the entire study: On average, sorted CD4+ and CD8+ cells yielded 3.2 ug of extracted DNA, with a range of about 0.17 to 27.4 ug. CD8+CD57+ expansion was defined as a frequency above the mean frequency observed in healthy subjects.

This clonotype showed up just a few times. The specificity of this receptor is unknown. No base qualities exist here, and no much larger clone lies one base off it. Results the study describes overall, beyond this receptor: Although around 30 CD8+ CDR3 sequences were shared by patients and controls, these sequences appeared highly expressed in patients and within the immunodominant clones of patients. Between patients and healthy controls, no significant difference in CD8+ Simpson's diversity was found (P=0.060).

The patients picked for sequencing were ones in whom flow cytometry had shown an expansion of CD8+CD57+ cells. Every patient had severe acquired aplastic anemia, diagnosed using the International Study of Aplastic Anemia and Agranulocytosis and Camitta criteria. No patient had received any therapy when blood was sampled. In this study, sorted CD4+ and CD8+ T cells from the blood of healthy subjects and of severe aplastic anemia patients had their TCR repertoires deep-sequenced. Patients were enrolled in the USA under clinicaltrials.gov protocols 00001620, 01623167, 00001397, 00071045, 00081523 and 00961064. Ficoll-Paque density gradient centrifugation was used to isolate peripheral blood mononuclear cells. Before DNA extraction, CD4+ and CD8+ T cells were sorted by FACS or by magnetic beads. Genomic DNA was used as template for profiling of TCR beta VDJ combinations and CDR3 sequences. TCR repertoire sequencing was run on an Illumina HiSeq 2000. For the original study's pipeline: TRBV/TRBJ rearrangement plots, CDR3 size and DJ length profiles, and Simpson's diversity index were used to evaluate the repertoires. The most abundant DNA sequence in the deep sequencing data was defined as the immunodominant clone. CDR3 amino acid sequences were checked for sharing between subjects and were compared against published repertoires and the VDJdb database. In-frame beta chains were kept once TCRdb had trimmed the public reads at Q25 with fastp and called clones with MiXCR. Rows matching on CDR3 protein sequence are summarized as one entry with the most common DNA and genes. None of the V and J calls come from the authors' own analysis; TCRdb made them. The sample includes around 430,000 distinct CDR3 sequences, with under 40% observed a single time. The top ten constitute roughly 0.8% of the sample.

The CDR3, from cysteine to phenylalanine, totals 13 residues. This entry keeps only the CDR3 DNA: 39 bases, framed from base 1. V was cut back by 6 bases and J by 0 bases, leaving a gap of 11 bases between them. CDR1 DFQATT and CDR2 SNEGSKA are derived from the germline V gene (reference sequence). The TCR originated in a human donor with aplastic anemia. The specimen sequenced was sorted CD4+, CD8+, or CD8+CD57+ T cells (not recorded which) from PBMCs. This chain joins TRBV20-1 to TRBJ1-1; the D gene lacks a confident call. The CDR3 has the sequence CSASTTLNTEAFF. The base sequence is TGCAGTGCATCAACAACTCTGAACACTGAAGCTTTCTTT.